The 10 T cell receptor beta chains given below trace back to one sample, sequenced in a study of cytomegalovirus exposure and HLA in healthy donors (dated by TCRdb to 2016 to 2017). The method was the immunoSEQ multiplex PCR assay. The multiplex PCR relied on a mix of 60 forward primers for TCR Vbeta segments and 13 reverse primers for TCR Jbeta segments. TCRdb stores this immuneACCESS table with in-frame sequences only. Part of the clones is absent; in the studies checked, under half of the shortfall reflects unresolved V genes, and no reason is known for the rest. The sample contains about 110,000 clones, less than 85% of them found a single time. The ten biggest clones cover about 2.5% of the sample. The sample taken for sequencing was PBMCs. These receptors originate from a man younger than 30 in good health and CMV-seronegative.

This clone was recorded once. This chain links TRBV11-3 with TRBJ2-1, with 12 bases aligning to TRBD2. Germline assignment: CDR1 SGHNT and CDR2 YENEEA. V was clipped by 5 bases and J by 7 bases; unmatched bases: 6. This CDR3 comprises 15 residues. The CDR3 nucleotides are TGTGCCAGCAGCGCGGGACTAGCGGGTGGGAATGAGCAGTTCTTC. Translating it yields CASSAGLAGGNEQFF.

For this clone: The sample carries other DNA sequences with the same CDR3. The genes are TRBV6-5 and TRBJ1-4; D unresolved. This CDR3 comprises 14 residues. V was cut by 5 bases and J by 2 bases, with 9 bases left in between. In germline, CDR1 is MNHEY, CDR2 SVGAGI. CDR3 sequence reads: CASSRGWTNEKLFF. CDR3 coding DNA: TGTGCCAGCAGTCGAGGTTGGACTAATGAAAAACTGTTTTTT.

The chain uses TRBV15 and TRBJ2-3, with TRBD1 identical over 12 bases. The CDR3 totals 16 residues. V was clipped by 7 bases and J by 4 bases; unmatched bases: 9. Germline-derived CDR1 and CDR2 are LNHNV and YYDKDF (reference sequence). The CDR3 sequence is CATTSDRDRGPDTQYF. CDR3 nucleotide sequence: TGTGCCACCACCTCCGACCGGGACAGGGGGCCAGATACGCAGTATTTT.

The V call is TRBV7-6, the J call TRBJ2-7; D gene unclear. CDR3 size: 14 residues. V gave up 1 base and J gave up 0 bases, with 7 bases separating them. Germline-derived CDR1 and CDR2 are SGHVS and FNYEAQ. The CDR3 here is CASSLDGSSYEQYF. CDR3 coding DNA: TGTGCCAGCAGCTTAGACGGTAGCTCCTACGAGCAGTACTTC.

This clone is a singleton in its sample. The chain links TRBV12-5 to TRBJ2-3; TRBD1 matches 7 bases. Germline CDR1 reads LGHNT; CDR2 reads FRNRAP. CDR3 size: 18 residues. V gave up 1 base and J gave up 2 bases; unmatched junction bases: 12. In nucleotides, the CDR3 is TGTGCTAGTGGTTTGGCCACAGGGGATCTGACACACACAGATACGCAGTATTTT. Protein product: CASGLATGDLTHTDTQYF.

The gene calls are TRBV19 and TRBJ1-5; TRBD1 matches 8 bases. The CDR3 totals 18 residues. The J segment lost 0 bases and the V segment lost 3 bases, leaving 10 bases of the junction unmatched. Germline V gene data show CDR1 as LNHDA and CDR2 as SQIVND (reference sequence). CDR3 DNA: TGTGCCAGTAGTATGGGCAGGGGGCTCCACAATAGCAATCAGCCCCAGCATTTT. This codes for CASSMGRGLHNSNQPQHF. Supplemented by reference TRBV19 and TRBJ1-5, the full variable domain reads DGGITQSPKYLFRKEGQNVTLSCEQNLNHDAMYWYRQDPGQGLRLIYYSQIVNDFQKGDIAEGYSVSREKKESFPLTVTSAQKNPTAFYLCASSMGRGLHNSNQPQHFGDGTRLSIL.

The chain links TRBV7-9 to TRBJ1-2; D is uncertain. The CDR3 is 12 residues long. V shed 5 bases and J shed 7 bases, with 11 bases lying between them. Germline assignment: CDR1 SEHNR and CDR2 FQNEAQ (reference sequence). The CDR3 loop reads CASSTGSGGYTF. The CDR3 coding sequence is TGTGCCAGCAGCACCGGAAGCGGTGGCTACACCTTC.

The V and J genes are TRBV2 and TRBJ2-7, with D tentatively TRBD1 (5 bases). Per the germline V gene, CDR1 is SNHLY and CDR2 is FYNNEI. CDR3 length equals 16 residues. Trimming pared 0 bases from V and 2 bases from J, leaving 14 bases between. The CDR3 region is CASSEALPRVPYEQYF. The CDR3 DNA sequence: TGTGCCAGCAGTGAAGCGCTCCCCAGGGTACCCTACGAGCAGTACTTC.

The chain couples TRBV7-2 to TRBJ2-3, with D perhaps matching TRBD2 (6 bases). Germline assignment: CDR1 SGHTA and CDR2 FQGNSA. This CDR3 is 15 amino acids long. Trimming removed 5 bases at V and 1 base at J, with 13 bases between. The CDR3 sequence: CASSPLWGGTDTQYF. The CDR3 nucleotides are TGTGCCAGCAGCCCACTGTGGGGGGGCACAGATACGCAGTATTTT.

The genes are TRBV5-1 and TRBJ2-1, with 12 bases fitting TRBD1. CDR1 is SGHRS, CDR2 YFSETQ, per germline. This CDR3 is built from 14 residues. Trimming took 4 bases from V and 9 from J; bases not matched to a gene: 5. Here the CDR3 reads CASSPGQGAGEQFF. CDR3 sequence (DNA): TGCGCCAGCAGCCCGGGACAGGGGGCAGGTGAGCAGTTCTTC.